Listed here is a single TCR beta chain. Its antigen has not been determined. Base qualities are not recorded, but no much larger clone differs from it by a single base. Relative to germline, V is missing 4 bases and J is missing 5 bases, with 4 bases of the junction outside any gene match. CDR1 and CDR2 are drawn from the germline V gene: SGHRS, YFSETQ. CDR3 length: 13 amino acids, cysteine to phenylalanine. Only the CDR3 DNA is retained, 39 bases long and in frame from the first base. Ficoll-Paque density gradient centrifugation was the method used to isolate PBMCs. TCRdb shows the sequencer as Illumina NovaSeq 6000. TCRalpha and TCRbeta cDNA libraries were built by 5'RACE with constant-segment primers, adding sample barcodes and unique molecular identifiers. RNA was extracted from every sample with Trizol reagent. Library amplification was performed in two PCR steps, and a second sample barcode and Illumina TruSeq adapters were introduced in the second step. Libraries were sequenced on an Illumina NovaSeq with 2 x 150 bp paired-end reads. The paper's data handling went like this. With migec v1.2.7, reads were demultiplexed and then collapsed into UMI-guided consensus sequences. Using mixcr v2.1.11, UMI consensuses were aligned to TRA and TRB V and J templates and then assembled into clonotypes. A clonotype was counted as expanded or contracted only when both edgeR and NoisET called the clonotype significant, with the noise models trained on biological replicates. edgeR calls used a false discovery rate-adjusted p below 0.01 and a log2 fold-change threshold of 1. PCA with hierarchical clustering of max-normalized trajectories of the 1000 most abundant clonotypes was used as exploratory dynamics analysis. The CD4 or CD8 phenotype of responding clones was assigned using the separately sequenced CD4+ and CD8+ repertoires. TCRdb itself trimmed the public reads at Q25 with fastp, ran MiXCR and retained productive beta chains. Each CDR3 protein appears once, grouped with its most common genes and DNA. The V and J calls were not made by the authors but by TCRdb's processing. The sample has about 140,000 distinct CDR3 sequences on record, under 30% of them singletons. Approximately 25% of the sample is in the top ten clones.

These data belong to a study of T-cell memory formation after mild COVID-19 (dated by TCRdb to 2020 to 2023). Concerning the study at large: Most TCR sequence clusters were specific to one of the two donors. In two donors, T-cell clones that expanded and contracted after mild COVID-19 were followed by sequencing TCRalpha and TCRbeta repertoires longitudinally. Two young, previously healthy adult volunteers made up the cohort, one male and one female. Overall study outcomes, separate from this receptor: SARS-CoV-2 specificity of the second-wave clones peaking on day 37 was not confirmed. Contracting CD4+ clones appeared mostly in the CM and EM memory subsets, whereas CD8+ clones were enriched in EMRA. Some responding clones were detected in pre-infection memory, which suggested that pre-existing cross-reactive memory T cells had joined the SARS-CoV-2 response. Only a couple of mild cases were covered in the study, and larger cohorts including severe cases with pre-infection samples were considered necessary. From day 15 to 85, contracting clones showed balanced CD4/CD8 phenotypes, whereas a second wave of clones that expanded from day 15 to 37 leaned towards CD4+.

The origin of this receptor is an adult woman who had mild COVID-19 (a few samples of this study predate the infection). The sample titles of this study are shuffled in the database, so cell type and time point are left out; the donor was told from shared clones. The rearrangement joined TRBV5-1 to TRBJ1-1; 8 middle bases align to TRBD1. Sequenced sample: PBMCs or a T cell subset sorted from them (not recorded which). The CDR3 reads CASSGRQGTEAFF. DNA sequence: TGCGCCAGCAGCGGGAGACAGGGGACTGAAGCTTTCTTT.